The TCR beta chain described here comes from a study of human versus mouse CDR3 diversity and MHC coevolution. Study-wide results and caveats: Human T cells were selected on over 5 MHC II alleles.

Naive CD4 T cells, CD45RO-negative and CD62L-positive, were flow-sorted from PBMCs. A word on this clone: Its matching antigen is unknown.

Clones were read by immunoSEQ multiplex PCR, and TCRdb kept only the in-frame ones, dropping some. The repertoire holds just under 60,000 clones, with 94% as singletons. The sequence came from a person aged 60 to 70 in good health. Sequencing was carried out using naive CD4+ T cells from blood. Subset denoted: CD45RO-negative CD62L-positive naive CD4 T cells.

CDR3 bases: TGTGCCAGTAGTTTCCGTTACAATGAGCAGTTCTTC. Encoded protein: CASSFRYNEQFF. The chain joins TRBV19 to TRBJ2-1; D uncertain. Germline V gene lookup returns CDR1 LNHDA and CDR2 SQIVND (reference sequence). Trimming removed 5 bases at V and 4 bases at J, with 6 bases between. CDR3 length: 12 amino acids.